A single sample is the source of the 16 T cell receptor beta chains below, sequenced in a study of CD8 T cells in Susac syndrome. RNA totalling about 0.45 to 1 ug underwent reverse transcription with random hexamers. MiXCR, run by TCRdb on the immunoSEQ multiplex PCR reads, gives a single entry per CDR3 protein. This sample has approximately 170,000 distinct CDR3 sequences, with about 91% found just once. Input material: CD4+ T cells from PBMCs. These receptors were taken from a human donor in good health.

This chain uses TRBV6-5 with TRBJ1-1; D gene ambiguous. The CDR3 consists of 15 residues. V gave up 2 bases and J gave up 1 base, with 11 bases separating them. The germline V gene encodes CDR1 MNHEY and CDR2 SVGAGI. The CDR3 nucleotides are TGTGCCAGCAGTTACGGGGTCCACTCGAACACTGAAGCTTTCTTT. The encoded protein is CASSYGVHSNTEAFF.

V and J are TRBV3-1 and TRBJ1-1; no clear D gene. The CDR3 is made up of 12 amino acids. Trimming stripped 6 bases from V and 6 bases from J, with 11 bases between. Germline CDR1 and CDR2: LGHDT and YNNKEL (reference sequence). CDR3 sequence: CASSQSSPEAFF. In nucleotides, the CDR3 is TGTGCCAGCAGTCAGTCAAGCCCTGAAGCTTTCTTT.

The V gene is TRBV2, the J gene TRBJ2-1; 12 nucleotides line up with TRBD2. V trimming: 3 bases; J trimming: 4 bases; junction bases outside the gene matches: 4. There are 16 residues in the CDR3. In germline, CDR1 is SNHLY, CDR2 FYNNEI. This CDR3 reads CASSDLAGGLYNEQFF. Written as DNA, the CDR3 is TGTGCCAGCAGTGACCTAGCGGGGGGGCTATACAATGAGCAGTTCTTC.

V and J are TRBV7-9 and TRBJ1-5; D is uncertain. This CDR3 has 12 residues. V lost 3 bases to trimming and J lost 5 bases, with 5 bases between them. Germline CDR1 SEHNR, CDR2 FQNEAQ (reference sequence). The CDR3 loop reads CASSLSYQPQHF. The CDR3 bases are TGTGCCAGCAGCTTGTCCTATCAGCCCCAGCATTTT.

V is TRBV6-1 and J is TRBJ1-1; no clear D gene. The germline CDR1 and CDR2 sequences are MNHNS and SASEGT. The CDR3 has 13 residues. The V and J ends lost 6 bases and 1 base respectively, with 9 bases between them. The CDR3 nucleotides read TGTGCCAGCAGAGAGTTTGCGAACACTGAAGCTTTCTTT. Encoded protein: CASREFANTEAFF.

The rearrangement uses TRBV9 and TRBJ1-2; 10 bases match TRBD1. The CDR3 totals 16 residues. With V trimmed by 3 bases and J by 1 base, 6 bases remained unmatched. Germline lookup yields CDR1 SGDLS and CDR2 YYNGEE. The CDR3: CASSALGQGINYGYTF. In DNA form, the CDR3 reads TGTGCCAGCAGCGCCCTGGGACAGGGGATTAACTATGGCTACACCTTC.

The CDR3 region is CASSSQGVEETQYF. CDR3 sequence (DNA): TGCGCCAGCAGCTCACAGGGAGTAGAAGAGACCCAGTACTTC. The chain couples TRBV5-1 to TRBJ2-5, with D possibly matching TRBD1 (6 bases). V was pared by 3 bases and J by 3 bases, with 12 bases between. Germline V lookup: CDR1 SGHRS, CDR2 YFSETQ. The CDR3 is 14 amino acids.

This clonotype was seen once. This sequence joins TRBV5-1 and TRBJ1-1; maybe TRBD1 (6 bases). Germline assignment: CDR1 SGHRS and CDR2 YFSETQ. Trimming shortened V by 3 bases and J by 1 base, and 13 bases separated the two germline ends. CDR3 length: 15 amino acids. As DNA, the CDR3 is TGCGCCAGCAGCTCCGCCCTGACAGGGAACACTGAAGCTTTCTTT. Translating gives CASSSALTGNTEAFF.

This clonotype showed up just once. The CDR3 here is CASSLRTGHSNQPQHF. CDR3 coding DNA: TGTGCCAGCAGCTTGAGGACAGGGCATAGCAATCAGCCCCAGCATTTT. V usage is TRBV5-6 and J usage is TRBJ1-5; 8 nucleotides match TRBD1. This CDR3 spans 16 amino acids. With 1 base clipped from V and 0 bases from J, the junction kept 3 bases outside the gene matches. CDR1 and CDR2 (germline): SGHDT, YYEEEE.

V is TRBV6-5 and J is TRBJ2-7; D unclear. The V end was cut by 6 bases, the J end by 3 bases, with 12 bases between. CDR1 MNHEY and CDR2 SVGAGI come from the germline V gene. CDR3 length: 13 amino acids. The DNA for the CDR3 is TGTGCCAGCAGGGCCAGAATTCACTACGAGCAGTACTTC. It encodes CASRARIHYEQYF.

Of note for this clonotype: A read error may produce the germline difference seen at one junction end. J is TRBJ2-7 and V is TRBV25-1; the match to TRBD1 covers 7 bases. CDR1 and CDR2 (germline): MGHDK, SYGVNS. The CDR3 contains 12 residues. CDR3 bases: TGCGCCAGCAGTGTCAGGGGGTACGAGCAGTACTTC. Its translation: CASSVRGYEQYF.

V gene TRBV28 combines with J gene TRBJ1-1, with TRBD1 identical over 9 bases. The V and J ends lost 6 bases and 4 bases, in that order; junction bases with no gene match: 6. The germline V gene has CDR1 MDHEN and CDR2 SYDVKM. The CDR3 spans 14 residues. This CDR3 is CASRTGGAPTEAFF. The DNA of the CDR3 is TGTGCCAGCAGAACAGGGGGCGCGCCCACTGAAGCTTTCTTT.

The rearrangement links TRBV7-9 to TRBJ1-5; D call uncertain. Germline CDR1 reads SEHNR; CDR2 reads FQNEAQ (reference sequence). This CDR3 comprises 16 residues. Deletions cut 4 bases from V and 3 bases from J, with 16 bases between. The CDR3 here is CASSSLGSVSNQPQHF. The CDR3 DNA sequence: TGTGCCAGCAGCTCTCTGGGGTCAGTTTCCAATCAGCCCCAGCATTTT.

V is TRBV12-3 or TRBV12-4 and J is TRBJ1-4; D uncertain. The CDR3 runs to 13 residues. Trimming pared 6 bases from V and 7 bases from J, leaving 12 bases between. The CDR3 spells CASSLTAGEKLFF. In DNA, the CDR3 is TGTGCCAGCAGCCTCACGGCGGGTGAAAAACTGTTTTTT.

V is TRBV11-2 and J is TRBJ2-3, with a possible D match to TRBD1 (5 bases). Germline CDR1 is SGHAT and CDR2 is FQNNGV. The CDR3 has 14 amino acids. Trimming cost V 8 bases and J 4 bases, with 16 bases left between them. The CDR3 sequence: CASGPRRDADTQYF. CDR3 DNA: TGTGCCAGCGGACCTCGCAGGGATGCAGATACGCAGTATTTT. The full variable domain, its missing parts supplied by reference TRBV11-2 and TRBJ2-3, is EAGVAQSPRYKIIEKRQSVAFWCNPISGHATLYWYQQILGQGPKLLIQFQNNGVVDDSQLPKDRFSAERLKGVDSTLKIQPAKLEDSAVYLCASGPRRDADTQYFGPGTRLTVL.

The chain has TRBV21-1 and TRBJ2-2. TRBV21-1 is a documented pseudogene. CDR3 size: 12 residues. CDR3 sequence (DNA): TGTGCTAGCAGCAAAAAGGACGGGGAGCTGTTTTTT. Translation gives CASSKKDGELFF.